A selection of T cell receptor beta chains follows, all from one sample in a study of blood T cell repertoires in COVID-19. Clones were read by immunoSEQ multiplex PCR, and TCRdb kept only the in-frame ones, dropping some. The sample has approximately 25,000 clones, about 90% seen once. The specimen was peripheral blood. The receptors stem from an older woman with active COVID-19. Each CDR3 is given with its conserved first and last residue. D genes are given only for firm matches. Not every row has a clone size; where given, it reads once, few, many or a size class.

TRBV5-5	once	.	TRBJ2-2	16	TGTGCCCGCAGCTTGGAGGGGGGGCGGTACACCGGGGAGCTGTTTTTT	CARSLEGGRYTGELFF
TRBV5-1	.	.	TRBJ2-3	14	TGCGCCAGCAGCTCCGGGTCTCGTACAGATACGCAGTATTTT	CASSSGSRTDTQYF
TRBV27	.	.	TRBJ1-1	14	TGTGCCAGCAGTTTGACAGGTATGAACACTGAAGCTTTCTTT	CASSLTGMNTEAFF
TRBV29-1	.	TRBD2	TRBJ2-5	14	TGCAGCGTCGCCCAGACTAGCGGCGGGGAGACCCAGTACTTC	CSVAQTSGGETQYF
TRBV10-3	.	.	TRBJ2-3	12	TGTGCCATCAGTCCCAACACAGATACGCAGTATTTT	CAISPNTDTQYF
TRBV5-6	once	.	TRBJ1-5	15	TGTGCCAGCAGCTTGGGACACATTAAGAATCAGCCCCAGCATTTT	CASSLGHIKNQPQHF
TRBV28	.	TRBD2	TRBJ2-2	19	TGTGCCAGCATTGGGGAAGGACTAGCGGAGCACGCGAACACCGGGGAGCTGTTTTTT	CASIGEGLAEHANTGELFF
TRBV29-1	.	TRBD2	TRBJ2-1	15	TGCAGCGTTCATACCGGGACTAGCGGGATCTATGAGCAGTTCTTC	CSVHTGTSGIYEQFF
TRBV7-9	.	.	TRBJ2-2	19	TGTGCCAGCAGCCCCACCCCGGTAGTCCCGTATGCGAACACCGGGGAGCTGTTTTTT	CASSPTPVVPYANTGELFF
TRBV5-1	.	.	TRBJ2-7	16	TGCGCCAGCAGCTTGGCCCCGACAGGTGTCTCCTACGAGCAGTACTTC	CASSLAPTGVSYEQYF
TRBV2	few	.	TRBJ1-1	13	TGTGCCAGCATTCGCAGGGTGAGCACTGAAGCTTTCTTT	CASIRRVSTEAFF
TRBV3-1/TRBV3-2	.	.	TRBJ1-2	14	TGTGCCAGCAGCCAACCAGGGGTCCCCTATGGCTACACCTTC	CASSQPGVPYGYTF
TRBV27	.	TRBD1	TRBJ1-2	17	TGTGCCAGCAGTCCCCTGGGACAGGGGGTACAGAACTATGGCTACACCTTC	CASSPLGQGVQNYGYTF
TRBV6-5	.	.	TRBJ1-4	14	TGTGCCAGCAGCTCCCTGGCGGGGAATGAAAAACTGTTTTTT	CASSSLAGNEKLFF
TRBV19	.	.	TRBJ2-7	13	TGTGCCAGTAGTATCGGGGGAACCTACGAGCAGTACTTC	CASSIGGTYEQYF
TRBV5-1	.	.	TRBJ1-6	15	TGCGCCAGCAGCTTGGGGCTACAGGGAGATTCACCCCTCCACTTT	CASSLGLQGDSPLHF
TRBV5-5	.	.	TRBJ2-4	11	TGTGCCAGCAGCACAGACACCCGAGAGTACTTC	CASSTDTREYF
TRBV10-2	.	.	TRBJ1-3	15	TGCGCCAGCAGTCGGGAGCCCCGGGACGGAAACACCATATATTTT	CASSREPRDGNTIYF
TRBV11-3	.	.	TRBJ1-1	13	TGTGCCAGCAGCTTGGGGGGGGACACTGAAGCTTTCTTT	CASSLGGDTEAFF
TRBV10-1	.	TRBD1	TRBJ1-2	19	TGCGCCAGCATCCCTTGGAATTCCGGGACAGGGCCCAAAAACTATGGCTACACCTTC	CASIPWNSGTGPKNYGYTF
TRBV2	.	.	TRBJ2-6	16	TGTGCCAGCAGAGCGCTATTGCGCTCTGGGGCCAACGTCCTGACTTTC	CASRALLRSGANVLTF
TRBV18	.	.	TRBJ2-5	15	TGTGCCAGCTCGAGGAACAATCAACCCATGGAGACCCAGTACTTC	CASSRNNQPMETQYF
TRBV28	.	.	TRBJ2-7	15	TGTGCCAGCAACCGGGGAACACCTTTAGATTACGAGCAGTACTTC	CASNRGTPLDYEQYF
TRBV4-2	.	TRBD1	TRBJ1-3	18	TGTGCCAGCAGCCAAGATAAAGGGACAGGGAGCTCTGGAAACACCATATATTTT	CASSQDKGTGSSGNTIYF
TRBV2	.	TRBD2	TRBJ2-1	17	TGTGCCAGCGGGACTAGCGGGAGCGGGGGCTCCTACAATGAGCAGTTCTTC	CASGTSGSGGSYNEQFF
TRBV28	.	TRBD1	TRBJ1-5	15	TGTGCCAGCAGTTTCACCCCCGACAGGGGAGACGCCCAGCATTTT	CASSFTPDRGDAQHF
TRBV5-1	once	.	TRBJ1-5	15	TGCGCCAGCAGCTTGGGGGGACTACACAATCAGCCCCAGCATTTT	CASSLGGLHNQPQHF
TRBV5-1	.	TRBD2	TRBJ2-1	15	TGCGCCAGCAGCCCCGGGAGGAGCTCCTACAATGAGCAGTTCTTC	CASSPGRSSYNEQFF
TRBV4-2	once	.	TRBJ2-1	15	TGTGCCAGCAGCCAAGATAGCGGTTCCTACTATGAGCAGTTCTTC	CASSQDSGSYYEQFF
TRBV6-5	.	.	TRBJ1-2	12	TGTGCCAGCGCCCGAGATAACTATGGCTACACCTTC	CASARDNYGYTF
TRBV28	.	TRBD2	TRBJ2-7	15	TGTGCCAGCAGTTTTGGGACTAGCGCGGCCTACGAGCAGTACTTC	CASSFGTSAAYEQYF
TRBV18	.	TRBD2	TRBJ2-1	13	TGTGCCAGCTCAGGGCTAGCGGGCAATGAGCAGTTCTTC	CASSGLAGNEQFF
TRBV7-2	.	TRBD2	TRBJ2-3	15	TGTGCCAGCAGCTTAGATATAGCGGGATTAGATACGCAGTATTTT	CASSLDIAGLDTQYF
TRBV7-9	.	TRBD1	TRBJ2-7	15	TGTGCCAGCAGCTTAGCCGGGACAGGCGACTACGAGCAGTACTTC	CASSLAGTGDYEQYF
TRBV7-2	.	TRBD2	TRBJ2-4	16	TGTGCCAGCAGCCCACCGGGAGGGGTTGCCAAAAACATTCAGTACTTC	CASSPPGGVAKNIQYF
TRBV6-2/TRBV6-3	.	.	TRBJ1-5	13	TGTGCCAGCAGTCTATTATACAATCAGCCCCAGCATTTT	CASSLLYNQPQHF
TRBV29-1	.	TRBD1	TRBJ1-2	14	TGCAGCGTTGAAGTAGGGCAGGGGGCGGGTGGCTACACCTTC	CSVEVGQGAGGYTF
TRBV7-2	.	.	TRBJ2-7	15	TGTGCCAGCAGCTTAAGGGCTAGCGCCTCCTACGAGCAGTACTTC	CASSLRASASYEQYF
TRBV9	.	.	TRBJ2-1	15	TGTGCCAGCAGCGTAGTTCAGGGGCCACACAATGAGCAGTTCTTC	CASSVVQGPHNEQFF
TRBV6-1	.	TRBD1	TRBJ2-3	18	TGTGCCAGCAGTGAAGGGAGGGACAGGCCACTCTCCACAGATACGCAGTATTTT	CASSEGRDRPLSTDTQYF
TRBV5-1	once	.	TRBJ2-3	13	TGCGCCAGCAGCCGTATAAACGGAGATACGCAGTATTTT	CASSRINGDTQYF
TRBV13	few	TRBD2	TRBJ2-7	14	TGTGCCAGCAGCTCTAGCGGGTTCTCCTACGAGCAGTACTTC	CASSSSGFSYEQYF
TRBV10-3	.	.	TRBJ1-2	13	TGTGCCATTACGGACAATACTAACTATGGCTACACCTTC	CAITDNTNYGYTF
TRBV27	.	.	TRBJ1-2	13	TGTGCCAGCAGTTTATCCAGGTTCTATGGCTACACCTTC	CASSLSRFYGYTF
TRBV5-1	.	.	TRBJ2-5	14	TGCGCCAGCAGCTTGGAGATCTCCCAGGGGACCCAGTACTTC	CASSLEISQGTQYF
TRBV21-1	.	.	TRBJ1-4	15	TGTGCCAGCAGCGGACGGGGTAGGACAGCGGAAAAACTGTTTTTT	CASSGRGRTAEKLFF
TRBV5-1	.	.	TRBJ1-1	16	TGCGCCAGCAGCTCCCATACCACAGGTATGAACACTGAAGCTTTCTTT	CASSSHTTGMNTEAFF
TRBV20-1	.	TRBD2	TRBJ2-3	17	TGCAGTGCTAGTGGCAGCGGGAGGTATGGCAGCACAGATACGCAGTATTTT	CSASGSGRYGSTDTQYF
TRBV5-5	.	.	TRBJ2-7	13	TGTGCCAGCAGCTTGGACGGGACCTACGAGCAGTACTTC	CASSLDGTYEQYF